This T cell receptor (beta chain) was captured in a study of cytomegalovirus exposure and HLA in healthy donors. Overall study results and limits: The study flagged some 170 TCR beta chains as cytomegalovirus-associated.

The V gene lost 4 bases and the J gene lost 7 bases, with 17 bases spanning the gap. This CDR3 has 14 residues. CDR1 and CDR2 from the germline V gene are SGHDN and FVKESK. For this clone: Its antigen is unidentified.

The protocol was immunoSEQ multiplex PCR, while the TCRdb copy is restricted to in-frame clones and leaves out a portion. There are tens of thousands of clones in the sample; about 90% occur only once, and about 3.8% lies in the top ten. V gene TRBV14 combines with J gene TRBJ2-7; possible D gene TRBD2, 6 bases. What was sequenced was PBMCs. The sequence was collected from a woman under 30 in good health and CMV-seropositive. The CDR3 DNA reads TGTGCCAGCAGCCCCCAACCGCTCAGCGGGGAGCAGTACTTC. Its protein product is CASSPQPLSGEQYF. Complete variable domain (other parts from reference TRBV14 and TRBJ2-7): EAGVTQFPSHSVIEKGQTVTLRCDPISGHDNLYWYRRVMGKEIKFLLHFVKESKQDESGMPNNRFLAERTGGTYSTLKVQPAELEDSGVYFCASSPQPLSGEQYFGPGTRLTVT.